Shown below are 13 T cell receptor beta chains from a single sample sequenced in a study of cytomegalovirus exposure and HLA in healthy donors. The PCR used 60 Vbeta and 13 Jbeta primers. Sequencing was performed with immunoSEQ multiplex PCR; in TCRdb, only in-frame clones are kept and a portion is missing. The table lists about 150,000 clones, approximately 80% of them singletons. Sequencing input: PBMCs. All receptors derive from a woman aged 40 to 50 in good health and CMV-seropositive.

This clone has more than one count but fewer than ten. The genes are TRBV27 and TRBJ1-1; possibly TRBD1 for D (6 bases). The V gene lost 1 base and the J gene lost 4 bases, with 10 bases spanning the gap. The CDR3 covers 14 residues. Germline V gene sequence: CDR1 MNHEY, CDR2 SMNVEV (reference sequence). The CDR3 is CASSLLGGGTEAFF. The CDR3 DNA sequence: TGTGCCAGCAGTTTATTAGGGGGGGGCACTGAAGCTTTCTTT.

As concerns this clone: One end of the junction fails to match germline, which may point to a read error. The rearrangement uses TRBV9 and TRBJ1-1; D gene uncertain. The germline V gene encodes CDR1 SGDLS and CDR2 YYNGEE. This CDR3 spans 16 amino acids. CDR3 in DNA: TGTGCCGGCAGCGTAGTTCCTTCCATCCGGAGCACTGAAGCTTTCTTT. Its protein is CAGSVVPSIRSTEAFF.

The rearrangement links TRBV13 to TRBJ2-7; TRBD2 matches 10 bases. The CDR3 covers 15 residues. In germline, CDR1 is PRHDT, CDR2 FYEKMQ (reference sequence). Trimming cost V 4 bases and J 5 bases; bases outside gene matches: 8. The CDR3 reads CASSSQREGRDEQYF. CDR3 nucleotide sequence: TGTGCCAGCAGCTCCCAGCGGGAGGGCCGGGACGAGCAGTACTTC.

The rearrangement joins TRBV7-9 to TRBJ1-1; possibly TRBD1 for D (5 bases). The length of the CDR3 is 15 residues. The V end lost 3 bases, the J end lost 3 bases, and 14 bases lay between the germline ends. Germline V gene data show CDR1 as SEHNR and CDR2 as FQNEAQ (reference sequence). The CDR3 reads CASSLGLPGDTEAFF. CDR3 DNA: TGTGCCAGCAGCTTGGGCCTGCCGGGGGACACTGAAGCTTTCTTT.

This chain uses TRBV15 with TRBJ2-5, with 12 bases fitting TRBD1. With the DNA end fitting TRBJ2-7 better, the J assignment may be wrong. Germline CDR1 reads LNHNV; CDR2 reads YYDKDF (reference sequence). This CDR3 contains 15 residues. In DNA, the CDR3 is TGTGCCACCAGCTTAGGGGGGACAGGGGGCGCCGAGCAGTACTTC. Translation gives CATSLGGTGGAEQYF.

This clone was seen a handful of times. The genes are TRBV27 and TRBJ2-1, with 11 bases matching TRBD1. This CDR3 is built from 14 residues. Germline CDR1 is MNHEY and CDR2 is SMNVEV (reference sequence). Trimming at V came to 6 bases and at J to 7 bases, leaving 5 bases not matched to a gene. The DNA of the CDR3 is TGTGCCAGCAGATGGGACAGGGGGGGTAATGAGCAGTTCTTC. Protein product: CASRWDRGGNEQFF.

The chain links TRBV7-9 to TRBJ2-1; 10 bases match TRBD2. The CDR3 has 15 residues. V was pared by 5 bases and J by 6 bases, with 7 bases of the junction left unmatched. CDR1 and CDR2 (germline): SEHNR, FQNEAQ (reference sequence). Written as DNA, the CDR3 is TGTGCCAGCAGCCCCGATAGCGGGAGGCGCAATGAGCAGTTCTTC. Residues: CASSPDSGRRNEQFF.

The CDR3 DNA reads TGTGCCACCAGCAGAGAGGGCAGCCCGTACGAGCAGTACTTC. This encodes CATSREGSPYEQYF. The V call is TRBV15, the J call TRBJ2-7; the D is unclear. Germline loops: CDR1 LNHNV, CDR2 YYDKDF (reference sequence). The CDR3 sequence is 14 residues long. V lost 0 bases and J 4 bases, leaving 10 bases between the germline ends.

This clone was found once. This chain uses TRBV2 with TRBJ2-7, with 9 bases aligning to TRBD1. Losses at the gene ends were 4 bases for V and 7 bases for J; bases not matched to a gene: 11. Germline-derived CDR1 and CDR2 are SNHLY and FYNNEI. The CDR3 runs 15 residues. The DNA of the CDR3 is TGTGCCAGCAGTGCGCGCGGACAGGGGATGAGGGAGCAGTACTTC. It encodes CASSARGQGMREQYF.

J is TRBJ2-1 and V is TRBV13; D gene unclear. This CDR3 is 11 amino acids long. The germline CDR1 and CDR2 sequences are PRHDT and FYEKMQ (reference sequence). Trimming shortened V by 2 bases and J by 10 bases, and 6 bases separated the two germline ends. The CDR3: CASSLSVEQFF. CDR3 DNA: TGTGCCAGCAGCTTAAGCGTAGAGCAGTTCTTC.

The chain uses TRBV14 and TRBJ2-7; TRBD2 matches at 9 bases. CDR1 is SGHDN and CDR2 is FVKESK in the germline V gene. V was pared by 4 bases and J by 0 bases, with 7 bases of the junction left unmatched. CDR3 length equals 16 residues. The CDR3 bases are TGTGCCAGCAGCCGATCTAGCGGGACACGCTCCTACGAGCAGTACTTC. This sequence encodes CASSRSSGTRSYEQYF. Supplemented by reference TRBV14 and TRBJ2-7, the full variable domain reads EAGVTQFPSHSVIEKGQTVTLRCDPISGHDNLYWYRRVMGKEIKFLLHFVKESKQDESGMPNNRFLAERTGGTYSTLKVQPAELEDSGVYFCASSRSSGTRSYEQYFGPGTRLTVT.

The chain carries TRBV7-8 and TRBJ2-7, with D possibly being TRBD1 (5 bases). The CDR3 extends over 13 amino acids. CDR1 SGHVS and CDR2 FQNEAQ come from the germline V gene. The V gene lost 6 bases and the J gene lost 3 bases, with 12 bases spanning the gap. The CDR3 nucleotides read TGTGCCAGCAGTTTCGACAGTCTCTACGAGCAGTACTTC. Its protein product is CASSFDSLYEQYF.

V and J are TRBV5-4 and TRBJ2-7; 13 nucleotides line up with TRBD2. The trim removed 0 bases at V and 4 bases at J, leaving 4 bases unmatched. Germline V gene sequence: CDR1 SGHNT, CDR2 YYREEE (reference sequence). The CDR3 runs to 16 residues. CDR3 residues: CASSLGRTSGSYEQYF. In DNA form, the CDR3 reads TGTGCCAGCAGCTTGGGACGGACTAGCGGGAGTTACGAGCAGTACTTC.